The source of this T cell receptor beta chain is a study of T cells after yellow fever vaccination. Template-switching 5'RACE yielded the TCR cDNA; a universal primer site and UMIs were added in the process. Using its own MiXCR run on the 5' RACE reads, TCRdb lists one record per CDR3 protein. The sample lists around 140,000 distinct CDR3 sequences, 7.7% occurring once. Trimming took off 5 bases at V and 11 bases at J, with 12 bases between the two ends. Per the germline V gene, CDR1 is SGHTA and CDR2 is FQGNSA. The CDR3 has 12 residues. Many counts were recorded for this clonotype. The source material was CD4+ T cells sorted from PBMCs, sampled 5 days after the yellow fever booster vaccination. The J gene is TRBJ2-2, the V gene TRBV7-2, with D hard to call. The sequence was obtained from a man aged 25-45 years who received the YFV17D yellow fever vaccine. The CDR3 loop is CASSPPPSELFF. In nucleotides, the CDR3 is TGTGCCAGCAGCCCGCCGCCCTCCGAGCTGTTTTTT.